This TCR beta chain was sequenced in a study of Graves' ophthalmopathy and Graves' hyperthyroidism. Regarding the study as a whole: Sensitivity of roughly 64% and specificity of around 72% were achieved by the model that predicted ophthalmopathy progression.

The authors amplified TCR beta CDR3 regions from RNA transcripts. HTBI primers primed a first-round RT-PCR, and a second-round multiplex PCR followed. TCRdb re-called the multiplex PCR reads through MiXCR, storing one row per CDR3 protein. The repertoire holds over a million distinct CDR3 sequences, with around a third as singletons. This clonotype showed up many times. Its antigen is still unknown. The CDR3 sequence is 11 residues long. The germline gives CDR1 MGHDK, CDR2 SYGVNS. The germline V and J ends were trimmed by 8 bases and 6 bases, with 11 bases remaining between them. The receptor comes from an adult man with Graves' hyperthyroidism. Sequenced: peripheral blood or thyroid tissue (not recorded which). This chain connects TRBV25-1 to TRBJ2-7; maybe TRBD1 (5 bases). CDR3 loop: CASAAGAEQYF. CDR3 DNA sequence: TGTGCCAGCGCTGCTGGGGCCGAGCAGTACTTC.